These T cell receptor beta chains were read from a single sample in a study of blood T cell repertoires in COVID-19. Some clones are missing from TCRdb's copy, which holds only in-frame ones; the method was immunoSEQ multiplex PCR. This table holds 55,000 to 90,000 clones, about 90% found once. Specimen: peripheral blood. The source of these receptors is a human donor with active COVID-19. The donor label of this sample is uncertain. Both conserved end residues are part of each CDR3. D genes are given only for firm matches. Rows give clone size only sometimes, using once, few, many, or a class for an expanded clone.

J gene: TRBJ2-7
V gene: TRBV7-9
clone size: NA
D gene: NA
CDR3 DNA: TGTGCCAGCAGCTTAGATCCCCGTCGGGCGGGAACCTACGAGCAGTACTTC
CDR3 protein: CASSLDPRRAGTYEQYF

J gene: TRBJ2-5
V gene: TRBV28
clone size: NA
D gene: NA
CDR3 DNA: TGTGCCAGCAGTCCGGACATGAAAGAGACCCAGTACTTC
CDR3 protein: CASSPDMKETQYF

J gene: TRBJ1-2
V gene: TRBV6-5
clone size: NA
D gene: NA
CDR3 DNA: TGTGCCAGCAGTTACTCGAAATCCCCGGGAGCTTTCGGCTACACCTTC
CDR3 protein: CASSYSKSPGAFGYTF

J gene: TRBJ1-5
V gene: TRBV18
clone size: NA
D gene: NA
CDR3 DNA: TGTGCCAGCTCACCCTTTACAAGCGCGAGCAATCAGCCCCAGCATTTT
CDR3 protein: CASSPFTSASNQPQHF

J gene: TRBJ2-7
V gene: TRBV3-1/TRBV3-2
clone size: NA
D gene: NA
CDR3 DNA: TGTGCCAGCAGCCAAGAAGAAGCACTTTCCTACGAGCAGTACTTC
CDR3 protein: CASSQEEALSYEQYF

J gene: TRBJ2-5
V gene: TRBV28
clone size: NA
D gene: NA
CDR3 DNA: TGTGCCAGCATGGGGGGCGGGAGTGTAAAGACCCAGTACTTC
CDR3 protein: CASMGGGSVKTQYF

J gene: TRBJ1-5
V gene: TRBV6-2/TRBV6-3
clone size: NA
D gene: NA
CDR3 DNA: TGTGCCAGCAGTTACCTTCTGGGGCAGGGGCAGCCCCAGCATTTT
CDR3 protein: CASSYLLGQGQPQHF

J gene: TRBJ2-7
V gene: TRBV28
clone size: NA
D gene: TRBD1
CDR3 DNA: TGTGCCAGCAGTTTAGTCGCGGGACAGGGGTCCCACGAGCAGTACTTC
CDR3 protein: CASSLVAGQGSHEQYF

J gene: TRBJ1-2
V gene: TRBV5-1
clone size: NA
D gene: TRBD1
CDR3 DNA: TGCGCCAGCAGCGTACAGGGGGACCGCGGCTATGGCTACACCTTC
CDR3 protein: CASSVQGDRGYGYTF

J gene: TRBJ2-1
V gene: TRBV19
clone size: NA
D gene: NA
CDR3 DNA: TGTGCCAGTAGTATTAACTGGCGGGAAAATGAGCAGTTCTTC
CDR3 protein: CASSINWRENEQFF

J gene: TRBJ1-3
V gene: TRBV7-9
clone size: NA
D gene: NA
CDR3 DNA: TGTGCCAGCAGCTCACGTCAGGGATTTGAAAACACCATATATTTT
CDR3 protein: CASSSRQGFENTIYF

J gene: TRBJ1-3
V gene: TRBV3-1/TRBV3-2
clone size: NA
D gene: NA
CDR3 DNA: TGTGCCAGCAGCCTGAGACCCCCAGGGCAAGGAAACACCATATATTTT
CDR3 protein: CASSLRPPGQGNTIYF

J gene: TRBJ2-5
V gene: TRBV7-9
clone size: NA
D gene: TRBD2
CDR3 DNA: TGTGCCAGCAGCTTAGCGTTGGCTAGCGGGAGGGCGAGGGAGACCCAGTACTTC
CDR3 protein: CASSLALASGRARETQYF

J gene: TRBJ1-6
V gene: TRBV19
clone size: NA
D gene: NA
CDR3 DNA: TGTGCCAGTAGTATACGGGGTGACCGCTCCTATAATTCACCCCTCCACTTT
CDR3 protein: CASSIRGDRSYNSPLHF

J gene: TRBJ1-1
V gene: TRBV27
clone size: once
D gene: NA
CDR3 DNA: TGTGCCAGCAGTTTACCCACAAGTACTGAAGCTTTCTTT
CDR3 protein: CASSLPTSTEAFF

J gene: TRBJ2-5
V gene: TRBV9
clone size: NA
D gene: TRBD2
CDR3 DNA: TGTGCCAGCAGCGTAGAGCCGGGAGGGCTGGAGACCCAGTACTTC
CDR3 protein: CASSVEPGGLETQYF

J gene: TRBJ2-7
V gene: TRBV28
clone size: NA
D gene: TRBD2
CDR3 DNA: TGTGCCAGCAGTTTAGGGTCTAGCGGGAGCCTGGGGGAGCAGTACTTC
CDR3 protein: CASSLGSSGSLGEQYF

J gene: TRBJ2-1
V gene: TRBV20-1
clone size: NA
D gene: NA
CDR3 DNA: TGCAGTGCTAGTACGACAGCAAGCTCCTACAATGAGCAGTTCTTC
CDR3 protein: CSASTTASSYNEQFF

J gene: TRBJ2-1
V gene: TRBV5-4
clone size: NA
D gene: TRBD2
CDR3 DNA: TGTGCCAGCAGCCTAGCGGGTCGGGGCAATGAGCAGTTCTTC
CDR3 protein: CASSLAGRGNEQFF

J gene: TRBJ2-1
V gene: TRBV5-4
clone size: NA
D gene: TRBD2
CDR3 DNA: TGTGCCAGTAAACCGGGACTAGCGGGAGGTCTGTCCTACAATGAGCAGTTCTTC
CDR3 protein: CASKPGLAGGLSYNEQFF

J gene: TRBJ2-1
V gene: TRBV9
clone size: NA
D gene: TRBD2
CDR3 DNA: TGTGCCAGCAGCCCTCGCGGCGGGAGGCAGGATGAGCAGTTCTTC
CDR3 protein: CASSPRGGRQDEQFF

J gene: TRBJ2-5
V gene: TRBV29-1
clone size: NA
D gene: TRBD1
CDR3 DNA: TGCAGCGCGGGACAGGGTGTGATGACCCAGTACTTC
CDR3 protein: CSAGQGVMTQYF

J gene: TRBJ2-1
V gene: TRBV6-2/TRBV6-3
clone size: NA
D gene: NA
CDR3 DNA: TGTGCCAGCAGTTATATCAGGGTTGGGGAGCAGTTCTTC
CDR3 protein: CASSYIRVGEQFF

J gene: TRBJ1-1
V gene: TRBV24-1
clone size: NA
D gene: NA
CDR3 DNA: TGTGCCACCAGTTCAGGGGACACTGAAGCTTTCTTT
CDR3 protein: CATSSGDTEAFF